These T cell receptor beta chains were read from a single sample in a study of neurological immune-mediated disorders. TCRdb recomputed calls from the 5' RACE reads with MiXCR, one row per CDR3 protein. Here the sample spans about 24,000 distinct CDR3 sequences, 13% being singletons. The sample was CD4+ T cells from blood. These receptor sequences come from a female donor with HTLV-1-associated myelopathy (HAM/TSP). The CDR3 runs from the conserved cysteine through the conserved F or W. Fields, in order: J gene, CDR3 length, D gene, clone size, V gene, CDR3 protein, CDR3 DNA. D genes are given only for firm matches. Size values are once, few and many counts, or a class for expanded clones, and some rows have none.

>TRBJ2-7|13|-|many|TRBV6-1
CASSTRGWYEQYF
TGTGCCAGCAGTACCCGGGGATGGTACGAGCAGTACTTC
>TRBJ1-1|13|TRBD1|-|TRBV20-1
CSASPGGQAEAFF
TGCAGTGCTTCACCAGGGGGTCAGGCTGAAGCTTTCTTT
>TRBJ2-5|14|TRBD2|few|TRBV10-3
CAISGNGGSETQYF
TGTGCCATCAGTGGGAACGGGGGGTCGGAGACCCAGTACTTC
>TRBJ2-2|13|-|many|TRBV29-1
CSVDTSNTGELFF
TGCAGCGTCGACACGTCGAACACCGGGGAGCTGTTTTTT
>TRBJ2-3|11|-|many|TRBV29-1
CSVAGSDTQYF
TGCAGCGTTGCGGGGTCAGATACGCAGTATTTT
>TRBJ2-7|14|-|many|TRBV5-1
CASSTASQGGVQYF
TGCGCCAGCAGCACAGCCTCACAGGGAGGGGTGCAGTACTTC
>TRBJ2-5|15|-|many|TRBV12-3/TRBV12-4
CASSPWGGARETQYF
TGTGCCAGCAGCCCCTGGGGGGGCGCGAGAGAGACCCAGTACTTC
>TRBJ2-5|18|TRBD2|many|TRBV20-1
CSARFFGTSGGEKETQYF
TGCAGTGCTAGATTCTTCGGGACTAGCGGGGGGGAGAAGGAGACCCAGTACTTC
>TRBJ2-2|15|-|medium-sized|TRBV24-1
CATSERGLNTGELFF
TGTGCCACCAGTGAGAGGGGACTTAACACCGGGGAGCTGTTTTTT
>TRBJ2-3|13|-|many|TRBV29-1
CSVAPSTENTQYF
TGCAGCGTTGCCCCCTCGACAGAGAATACGCAGTATTTT
>TRBJ2-1|10|-|many|TRBV20-1
CSAGAAEQFF
TGCAGTGCAGGGGCAGCTGAGCAGTTCTTC
>TRBJ2-7|15|TRBD2|many|TRBV29-1
CSVETPGLAVYEQYF
TGCAGCGTTGAAACCCCGGGACTAGCGGTCTACGAGCAGTACTTC
>TRBJ2-5|15|-|many|TRBV7-8
CASSSLPTNEETQYF
TGTGCCAGCAGCTCCCTCCCAACCAACGAAGAGACCCAGTACTTC
>TRBJ2-1|15|TRBD2|many|TRBV6-1
CASSDGTSLYNEQFF
TGTGCCAGCAGTGACGGGACTAGTCTGTACAATGAGCAGTTCTTC
>TRBJ1-4|12|-|-|TRBV28
CASSTPNEKLFF
TGTGCCAGCAGTACACCAAATGAAAAACTGTTTTTT
>TRBJ1-4|14|-|many|TRBV20-1
CSARDSFYSEKLFF
TGCAGTGCTAGGGACAGCTTCTACAGTGAAAAACTGTTTTTT
>TRBJ2-7|15|TRBD2|-|TRBV5-1
CASSLEAGWSGEQYF
TGCGCCAGCAGCTTGGAAGCGGGATGGTCCGGCGAGCAATACTTC
>TRBJ2-7|11|-|many|TRBV6-1
CASSRQYEQYF
TGTGCCAGCAGTCGTCAGTACGAGCAGTACTTC
>TRBJ2-1|17|TRBD2|many|TRBV20-1
CSAEKGLAGEEFNEQFF
TGCAGTGCTGAAAAGGGACTAGCGGGAGAAGAGTTCAATGAGCAGTTCTTC
>TRBJ2-7|14|TRBD1|many|TRBV20-1
CSASNGDRVGEQYF
TGCAGTGCTTCCAACGGTGACAGGGTAGGCGAGCAGTACTTC
>TRBJ1-4|13|TRBD1|many|TRBV20-1
CSAADRGGEKLFF
TGCAGTGCTGCCGACAGGGGTGGGGAAAAACTGTTTTTT
>TRBJ2-1|14|TRBD2|many|TRBV14
CASSQRERYNEQFF
TGTGCCAGCAGCCAGCGGGAGCGGTACAATGAGCAGTTCTTC
>TRBJ2-1|14|-|many|TRBV19
CARVPEGPYNEQFF
TGTGCCAGGGTCCCGGAGGGCCCCTACAATGAGCAGTTCTTC
>TRBJ2-7|14|TRBD2|many|TRBV28
CASSFGGGPYEQYF
TGTGCCAGCAGTTTCGGGGGAGGGCCCTACGAGCAGTACTTC
>TRBJ2-3|15|TRBD1|many|TRBV29-1
CSVVRGRGRTDTQYF
TGCAGCGTTGTACGTGGCAGGGGGCGCACAGATACGCAGTATTTT
>TRBJ1-4|14|-|many|TRBV5-6
CASSSQPTNEKLFF
TGTGCCAGCAGCTCACAGCCAACTAATGAAAAACTGTTTTTT
>TRBJ1-2|13|TRBD1|many|TRBV28
CASRTGAAYGYTF
TGTGCCAGCCGGACAGGGGCGGCCTATGGCTACACCTTC
>TRBJ2-3|14|-|many|TRBV7-6
CASSQGGGADTQYF
TGTGCCAGCAGCCAAGGGGGGGGGGCCGATACGCAGTATTTT
>TRBJ2-5|14|TRBD2|many|TRBV7-2
CASSPTSGSETQYF
TGTGCCAGCAGCCCGACTAGCGGGTCGGAGACCCAGTACTTC
>TRBJ2-3|16|-|many|TRBV7-6
CASSLGPPGGTYTQYF
TGTGCCAGCAGCTTAGGCCCCCCAGGAGGGACTTATACGCAGTATTTT
>TRBJ2-7|14|-|-|TRBV20-1
CSAARGIGVYEKYF
TGCAGTGCTGCCCGCGGAATAGGGGTTTACGAGAAGTACTTC
>TRBJ1-4|14|-|many|TRBV12-3/TRBV12-4
CASSRDTRGEKLFF
TGTGCCAGCAGTCGGGACACCCGGGGTGAAAAACTGTTTTTT
>TRBJ2-7|15|TRBD1|many|TRBV12-3/TRBV12-4
CASSPRTGSSYEQYF
TGTGCCAGCAGTCCACGGACAGGATCTTCCTACGAGCAGTACTTC
>TRBJ2-5|13|TRBD2|many|TRBV7-8
CASSPQALAGEYF
TGTGCCAGCAGCCCCCAGGCCCTAGCGGGGGAATACTTC